Given below is one T cell receptor beta chain in context. Blood sampling took place at baseline, cycle 4 day 1, and cycle 7 day 1. The source of the sample is a study of OX40 agonist ivuxolimab in advanced cancers. The CDR3 spans 15 residues. The germline gives CDR1 MNHNY, CDR2 SVGAGI (reference sequence). V was trimmed by 5 bases and J by 3 bases, leaving 17 bases between them. Repertoires were generated with immunoSEQ multiplex PCR, while TCRdb's copy carries only in-frame clones and drops some. The top ten clones hold just under 20% of a sample with fewer than 30,000 clones, approximately 90% of them seen once.

The material sequenced was CD4+ or CD8+ T cells sorted from blood, taken in a trial of the OX40 agonist ivuxolimab. The clonotype originates from an adult with an advanced solid tumor such as melanoma, head and neck, liver or kidney cancer. The rearrangement uses TRBV6-6 and TRBJ2-7; D is perhaps TRBD1 (5 bases). The DNA of the CDR3 is TGTGCCAGCAGTACCTCGTCAGGGTCACTCTACGAGCAGTACTTC. Encoded protein: CASSTSSGSLYEQYF.